This passage covers 4 T cell receptor beta chains from one sample sequenced in a study of immune heterogeneity within non-small cell lung tumors. Bulk tumor genomic DNA served as template, at 600 ng per sample. During surgery, each primary tumor gave multiple biopsies spaced as far apart as possible. Each patient presented with untreated, newly diagnosed non-small cell lung cancer and received curative surgery. Multiplex PCR was performed with 32 V and 13 J primers, and it amplified TCR beta CDR3. In TCRdb, the multiplex PCR reads were re-called with MiXCR into one record per CDR3 protein. The sample consists of approximately 29,000 distinct CDR3 sequences, less than 35% of them appearing once. Source material: lung tumor tissue. These receptor sequences come from a man aged 35 to 55 with non-small cell lung cancer.

This rearrangement joins TRBV6-5 to TRBJ2-4; 7 bases line up with TRBD1. CDR1 is MNHEY and CDR2 is SVGAGI in the germline V gene. The CDR3 extends over 13 amino acids. With 4 bases clipped from V and 6 bases from J, the junction kept 3 bases outside the gene matches. The CDR3 bases are TGTGCCAGCAGTTCGACAGGGATAAACATTCAGTACTTC. The encoded protein is CASSSTGINIQYF.

A note on this clonotype: Since a much larger clone is just one base distant, this may be a read error. The chain employs TRBV10-1 and TRBJ2-3; D may be TRBD1 (6 bases). CDR3 length equals 14 residues. The germline V gene encodes CDR1 WNHNN and CDR2 SYGVQD (reference sequence). CDR3 coding DNA: TGCGGCAGCAGTGAAAACAGGGTGGCGGGTACGCAGTATTTT. It yields the protein CGSSENRVAGTQYF.

With regard to this clonotype: A much more abundant neighbour one base away suggests this may be a read error. The chain employs TRBV19 and TRBJ2-1, with D perhaps matching TRBD2 (5 bases). Germline V gene data show CDR1 as LNHDA and CDR2 as SQIVND (reference sequence). The CDR3 is 12 residues long. Trimming shortened V by 6 bases and J by 8 bases, and 11 bases separated the two germline ends. CDR3 nucleotides: TGTGCCAGTAGCGGGGATGGGGATGAGCAGTTCTTC. Its translation: CASSGDGDEQFF. The full variable domain, its missing parts supplied by reference TRBV19 and TRBJ2-1, is DGGITQSPKYLFRKEGQNVTLSCEQNLNHDAMYWYRQDPGQGLRLIYYSQIVNDFQKGDIAEGYSVSREKKESFPLTVTSAQKNPTAFYLCASSGDGDEQFFGPGTRLTVL.

On this clonotype: Since a much larger clone is just one base distant, this may be a read error. This chain joins TRBV12-3 or TRBV12-4 and TRBJ1-6; no clear D. Trimming pared 5 bases from V and 9 bases from J, leaving 14 bases between. This CDR3 is built from 14 residues. The CDR3 sequence: CASSRHGSISPLHF. Here the CDR3 DNA reads TGTGCCAGCAGTCGACATGGGTCAATTTCACCCCTCCACTTT.